The 8 T cell receptor beta chains below come from one sample, sequenced in a study of T-cell reconstitution after alpha-beta-depleted transplantation in children. Library preparation (for TCRbeta) was performed with unique molecular identifiers. One entry per CDR3 protein, called by TCRdb with MiXCR from the PCR reads. The sample has 150,000 to 250,000 distinct CDR3 sequences; roughly 6.5% are singletons. The source material was PBMCs, sampled before TCRalphabeta/CD19-depleted stem cell transplant. The receptors originated from a girl younger than two with combined immunodeficiency, due to receive a stem cell transplant.

The chain is built from TRBV7-9 and TRBJ2-6; D remains unclear. The CDR3 loop spans 14 amino acids. V was shortened by 4 bases and J by 4 bases, with 8 bases between the two germline ends. CDR1 and CDR2 (germline): SEHNR, FQNEAQ (reference sequence). This CDR3 reads CASSYLYGANVLTF. CDR3 nucleotide sequence: TGTGCCAGCAGCTACCTCTACGGGGCCAACGTCCTGACTTTC.

This clonotype was seen repeatedly, ten times or more. The chain recombines TRBV24-1 with TRBJ1-4; D is unresolved. Trimming took 4 bases from V and 0 from J, leaving 11 bases between them. Germline V gene sequence: CDR1 KGHDR, CDR2 SFDVKD. CDR3 length: 16 amino acids. The CDR3 here is CATSDAKHATNEKLFF. The CDR3 DNA follows: TGTGCCACCAGTGACGCCAAGCATGCAACTAATGAAAAACTGTTTTTT.

This clonotype was found many times. The CDR3 DNA reads TGCGCCAGCAGCCAAGTTCCCTCCCTTGACAGGGACTATGGCTACACCTTC. It encodes CASSQVPSLDRDYGYTF. The chain couples TRBV4-1 to TRBJ1-2; 7 nucleotides align to TRBD1. The germline gives CDR1 MGHRA, CDR2 YSYEKL. The CDR3 is 17 amino acids. Trimming cost V 1 base and J 3 bases; bases outside gene matches: 11.

There are many counts of this clonotype. V and J are TRBV20-1 and TRBJ2-3; no clear D. CDR1 and CDR2 from the germline V gene are DFQATT and SNEGSKA (reference sequence). CDR3 length: 10 amino acids. Trimming removed 6 bases from V and 6 bases from J, with 7 bases in between. The CDR3 loop is CSAEGDTQYF. CDR3 sequence (DNA): TGCAGTGCCGAAGGGGATACGCAGTATTTT.

This clonotype was seen at least ten times. The rearrangement joins TRBV12-3 or TRBV12-4 to TRBJ2-7; 7 positions agree with TRBD1. The CDR3 runs to 13 residues. V shed 5 bases, J shed 1 base, and the junction held 2 bases outside the gene matches. The CDR3 loop is CASSTGQSYEQYF. The CDR3 DNA follows: TGTGCCAGCAGTACGGGACAGTCCTACGAGCAGTACTTC.

Ten or more counts support this clonotype. The CDR3 is CATSRLTGAGYGYTF. In nucleotides, the CDR3 is TGTGCCACCAGCAGATTGACAGGGGCGGGCTATGGCTACACCTTC. This rearrangement joins TRBV15 to TRBJ1-2; the match to TRBD1 covers 8 bases. Germline V gene lookup returns CDR1 LNHNV and CDR2 YYDKDF (reference sequence). The CDR3 sequence is 15 residues long. The junction had 6 bases not matched to a gene; V was cut back by 2 bases and J by 4 bases.

This clonotype was recorded at least ten times. The chain joins TRBV12-3 or TRBV12-4 to TRBJ1-1; 11 bases are a match to TRBD1. The CDR3 sequence is 16 residues long. V dropped 4 bases and J dropped 3; count of bases not matched to a gene: 7. CDR3 sequence: CASSSTGTGGDTEAFF. The CDR3 coding sequence is TGTGCCAGCAGTTCTACCGGGACAGGGGGTGACACTGAAGCTTTCTTT.

This clonotype was counted at least ten times. V and J are TRBV7-2 and TRBJ2-5, with 7 bases that match TRBD2. The CDR3 is 16 amino acids. The trim removed 0 bases at V and 5 bases at J, leaving 9 bases unmatched. Germline V gene lookup returns CDR1 SGHTA and CDR2 FQGNSA. Written as DNA, the CDR3 is TGTGCCAGCAGCTTAGCGCTCCTGGCGGGAGTGGAGACCCAGTACTTC. Its translation: CASSLALLAGVETQYF.